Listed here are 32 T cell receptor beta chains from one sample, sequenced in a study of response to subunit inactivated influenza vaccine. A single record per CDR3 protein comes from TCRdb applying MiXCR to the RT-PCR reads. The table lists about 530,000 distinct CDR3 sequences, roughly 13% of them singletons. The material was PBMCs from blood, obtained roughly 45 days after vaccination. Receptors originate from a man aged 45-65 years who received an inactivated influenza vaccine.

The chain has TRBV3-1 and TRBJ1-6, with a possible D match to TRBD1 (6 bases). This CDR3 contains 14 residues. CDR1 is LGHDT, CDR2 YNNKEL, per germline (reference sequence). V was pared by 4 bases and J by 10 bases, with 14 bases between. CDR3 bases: TGTGCCAGCAGCCGGGACAACGGGCGCTCACCCCTCCACTTT. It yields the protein CASSRDNGRSPLHF.

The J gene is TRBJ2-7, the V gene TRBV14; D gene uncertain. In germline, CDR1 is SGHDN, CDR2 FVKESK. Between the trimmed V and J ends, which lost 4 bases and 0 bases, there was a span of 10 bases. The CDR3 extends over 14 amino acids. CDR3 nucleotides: TGTGCCAGCAGCCGGGCCTGGGACTCCTACGAGCAGTACTTC. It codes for CASSRAWDSYEQYF.

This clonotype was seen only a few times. CDR3 nucleotides: TGTGCCAGCAGTGAAGGGACGCAGGGGCAAAACATTCAGTACTTC. It translates to CASSEGTQGQNIQYF. V and J are TRBV25-1 and TRBJ2-4, with a possible D match to TRBD1 (6 bases). V dropped 2 bases and J dropped 5 bases, with 13 bases sitting between them. This CDR3 has 15 residues. The V gene's germline CDR1 is MGHDK and CDR2 SYGVNS.

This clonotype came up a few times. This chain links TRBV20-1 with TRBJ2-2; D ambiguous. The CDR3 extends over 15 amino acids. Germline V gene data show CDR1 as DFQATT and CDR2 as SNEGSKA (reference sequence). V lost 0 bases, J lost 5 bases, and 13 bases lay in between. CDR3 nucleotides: TGCAGTGCTAGAGATCGGAGACTGCCAACCGGGGAGCTGTTTTTT. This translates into CSARDRRLPTGELFF.

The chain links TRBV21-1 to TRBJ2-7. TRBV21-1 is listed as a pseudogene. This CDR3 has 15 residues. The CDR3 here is CASSNVRRIAYEQYF. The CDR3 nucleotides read TGTGCCAGCAGCAACGTCCGTCGCATAGCCTACGAGCAGTACTTC.

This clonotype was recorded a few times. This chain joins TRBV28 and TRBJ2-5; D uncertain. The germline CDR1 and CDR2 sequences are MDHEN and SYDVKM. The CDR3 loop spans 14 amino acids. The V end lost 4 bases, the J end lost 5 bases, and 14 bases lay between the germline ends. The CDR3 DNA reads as TGTGCCAGCAGTTCACCATCCCTCTCGGAGACCCAGTACTTC. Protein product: CASSSPSLSETQYF.

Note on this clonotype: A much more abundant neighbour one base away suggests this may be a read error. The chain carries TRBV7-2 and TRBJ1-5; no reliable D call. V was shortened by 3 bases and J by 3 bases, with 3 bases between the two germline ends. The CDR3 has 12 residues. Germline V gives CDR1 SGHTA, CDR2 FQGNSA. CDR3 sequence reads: CASSFNNQPQHF. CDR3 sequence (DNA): TGTGCCAGCAGCTTTAACAATCAGCCCCAGCATTTT.

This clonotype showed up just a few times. Here the CDR3 DNA reads TGTGCCAGCAGCTTAGCCAGTGGGGGGGCCATTGAGCAGTTCTTC. This sequence encodes CASSLASGGAIEQFF. The V gene is TRBV7-9, the J gene TRBJ2-1; tentatively, D is TRBD2 (7 bases). The CDR3 runs to 15 residues. In germline, CDR1 is SEHNR, CDR2 FQNEAQ (reference sequence). Trimming removed 0 bases from V and 9 bases from J, with 15 bases in between.

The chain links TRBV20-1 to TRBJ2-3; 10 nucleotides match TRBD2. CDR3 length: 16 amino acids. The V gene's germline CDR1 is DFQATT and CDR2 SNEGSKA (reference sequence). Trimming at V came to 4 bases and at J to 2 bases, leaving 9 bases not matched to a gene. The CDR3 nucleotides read TGCAGTGCTACCGAACTAGCGGGGCAGCTCACAGATACGCAGTATTTT. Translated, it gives CSATELAGQLTDTQYF.

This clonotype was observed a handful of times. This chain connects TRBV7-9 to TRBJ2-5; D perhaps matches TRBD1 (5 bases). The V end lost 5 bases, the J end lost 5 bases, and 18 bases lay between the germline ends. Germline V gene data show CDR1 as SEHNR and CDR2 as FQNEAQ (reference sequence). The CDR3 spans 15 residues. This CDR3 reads CASSLGAGRMETQYF. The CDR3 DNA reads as TGTGCCAGCAGCCTTGGGGCAGGGCGGATGGAGACCCAGTACTTC.

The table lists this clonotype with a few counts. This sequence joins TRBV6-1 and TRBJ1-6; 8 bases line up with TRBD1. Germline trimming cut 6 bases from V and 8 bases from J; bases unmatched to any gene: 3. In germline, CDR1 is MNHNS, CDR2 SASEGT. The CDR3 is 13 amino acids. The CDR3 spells CASRTGADSPLHF. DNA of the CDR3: TGTGCCAGCAGGACAGGGGCGGATTCACCCCTCCACTTT.

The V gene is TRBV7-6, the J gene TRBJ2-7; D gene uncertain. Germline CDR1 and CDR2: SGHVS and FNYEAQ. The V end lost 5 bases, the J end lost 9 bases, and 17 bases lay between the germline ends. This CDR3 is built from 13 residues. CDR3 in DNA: TGTGCCAGCAGCCCGAACCTTTTCGGCGGGCAGTACTTC. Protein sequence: CASSPNLFGGQYF. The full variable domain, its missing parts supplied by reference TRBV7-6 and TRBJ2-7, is GAGVSQSPRYKVTKRGQDVALRCDPISGHVSLYWYRQALGQGPEFLTYFNYEAQQDKSGLPNDRFSAERPEGSISTLTIQRTEQRDSAMYRCASSPNLFGGQYFGPGTRLTVT.

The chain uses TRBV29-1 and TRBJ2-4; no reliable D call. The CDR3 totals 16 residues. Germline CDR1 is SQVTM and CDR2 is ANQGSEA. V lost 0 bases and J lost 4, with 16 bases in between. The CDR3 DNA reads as TGCAGCGTTGAAGATCTCGGCGAGTGGTCGAAAAACATTCAGTACTTC. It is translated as CSVEDLGEWSKNIQYF.

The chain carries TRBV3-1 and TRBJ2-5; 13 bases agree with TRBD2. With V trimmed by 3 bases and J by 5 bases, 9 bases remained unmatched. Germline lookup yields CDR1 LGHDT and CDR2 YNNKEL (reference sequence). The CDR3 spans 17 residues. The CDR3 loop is CASSQILAGGPGETQYF. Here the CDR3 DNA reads TGTGCCAGCAGCCAGATACTAGCGGGAGGGCCGGGGGAGACCCAGTACTTC.

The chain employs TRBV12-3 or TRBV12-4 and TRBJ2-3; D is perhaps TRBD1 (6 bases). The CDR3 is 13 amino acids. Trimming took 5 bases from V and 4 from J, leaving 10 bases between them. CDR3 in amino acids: CASSLHRADTQYF. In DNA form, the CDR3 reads TGTGCCAGCAGTCTTCACAGGGCAGATACGCAGTATTTT.

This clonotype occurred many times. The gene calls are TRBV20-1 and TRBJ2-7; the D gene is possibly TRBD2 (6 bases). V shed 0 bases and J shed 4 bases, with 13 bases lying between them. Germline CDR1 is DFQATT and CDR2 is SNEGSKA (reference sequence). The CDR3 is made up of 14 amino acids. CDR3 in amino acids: CSAREPGVSYEQYF. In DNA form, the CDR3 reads TGCAGTGCTAGAGAGCCGGGAGTGAGTTACGAGCAGTACTTC.

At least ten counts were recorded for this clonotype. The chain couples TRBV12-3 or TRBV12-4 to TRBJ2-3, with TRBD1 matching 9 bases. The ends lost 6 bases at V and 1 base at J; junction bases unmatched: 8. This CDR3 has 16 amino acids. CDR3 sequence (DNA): TGTGCCAGCAGCAGAACAGGGGGCTCGGGCACAGATACGCAGTATTTT. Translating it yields CASSRTGGSGTDTQYF.

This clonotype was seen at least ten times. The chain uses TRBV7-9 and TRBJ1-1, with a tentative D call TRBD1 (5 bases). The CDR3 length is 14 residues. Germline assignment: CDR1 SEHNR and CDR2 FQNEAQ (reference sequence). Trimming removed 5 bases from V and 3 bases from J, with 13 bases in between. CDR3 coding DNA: TGTGCCAGCAGCGGGACCGGGGCCTACACTGAAGCTTTCTTT. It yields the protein CASSGTGAYTEAFF.

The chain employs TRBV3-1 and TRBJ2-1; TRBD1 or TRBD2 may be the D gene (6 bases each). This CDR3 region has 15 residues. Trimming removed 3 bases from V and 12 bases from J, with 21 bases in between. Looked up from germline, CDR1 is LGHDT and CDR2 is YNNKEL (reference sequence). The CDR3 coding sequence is TGTGCCAGCAGCCACTCCGATGTAGCGGCACAGGGGCAGTTCTTC. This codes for CASSHSDVAAQGQFF.

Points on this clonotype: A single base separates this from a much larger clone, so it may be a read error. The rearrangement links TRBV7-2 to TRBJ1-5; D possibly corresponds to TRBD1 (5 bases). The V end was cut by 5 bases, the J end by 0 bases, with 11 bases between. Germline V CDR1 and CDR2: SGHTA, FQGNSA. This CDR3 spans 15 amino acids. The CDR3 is CASSPTEYSNQPQHF. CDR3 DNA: TGTGCCAGCAGCCCGACAGAGTATAGCAATCAGCCCCAGCATTTT.

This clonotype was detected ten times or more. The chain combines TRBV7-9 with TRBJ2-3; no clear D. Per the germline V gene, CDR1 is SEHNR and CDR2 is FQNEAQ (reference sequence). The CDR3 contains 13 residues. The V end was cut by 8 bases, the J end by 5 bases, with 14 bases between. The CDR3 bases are TGTGCCAGCCGTCGGGCATCGGGAGATACGCAGTATTTT. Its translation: CASRRASGDTQYF.

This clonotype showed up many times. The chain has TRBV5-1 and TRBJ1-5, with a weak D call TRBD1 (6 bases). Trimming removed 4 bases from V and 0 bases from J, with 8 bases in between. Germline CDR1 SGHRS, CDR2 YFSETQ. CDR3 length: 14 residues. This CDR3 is CASSKDSSNQPQHF. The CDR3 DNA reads TGCGCCAGCAGCAAGGACAGTAGCAATCAGCCCCAGCATTTT.

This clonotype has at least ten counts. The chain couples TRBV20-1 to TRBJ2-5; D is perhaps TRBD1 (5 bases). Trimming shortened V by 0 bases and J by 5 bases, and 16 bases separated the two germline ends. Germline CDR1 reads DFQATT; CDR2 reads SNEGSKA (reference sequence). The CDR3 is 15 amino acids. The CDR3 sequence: CSARDLPGIMETQYF. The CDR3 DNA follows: TGCAGTGCTAGAGATTTGCCAGGGATTATGGAGACCCAGTACTTC.

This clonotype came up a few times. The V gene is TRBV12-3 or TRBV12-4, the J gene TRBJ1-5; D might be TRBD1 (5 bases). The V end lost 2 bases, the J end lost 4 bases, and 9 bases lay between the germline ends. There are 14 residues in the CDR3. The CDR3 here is CASSLRDLNQPQHF. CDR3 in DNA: TGTGCCAGCAGTTTAAGGGACTTGAATCAGCCCCAGCATTTT.

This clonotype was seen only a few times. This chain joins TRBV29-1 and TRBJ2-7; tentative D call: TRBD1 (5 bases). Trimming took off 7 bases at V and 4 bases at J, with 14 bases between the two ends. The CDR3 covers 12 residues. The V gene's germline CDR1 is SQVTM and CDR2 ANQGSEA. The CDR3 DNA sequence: TGCAGCGGTGGGGCAGGGCAATACGAGCAGTACTTC. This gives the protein CSGGAGQYEQYF.

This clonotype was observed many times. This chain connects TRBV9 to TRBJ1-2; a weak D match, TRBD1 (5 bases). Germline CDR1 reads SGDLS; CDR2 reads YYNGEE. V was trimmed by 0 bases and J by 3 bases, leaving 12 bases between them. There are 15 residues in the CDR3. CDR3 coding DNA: TGTGCCAGCAGCGTAGAAAAGGGACCTCACTATGGCTACACCTTC. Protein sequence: CASSVEKGPHYGYTF.

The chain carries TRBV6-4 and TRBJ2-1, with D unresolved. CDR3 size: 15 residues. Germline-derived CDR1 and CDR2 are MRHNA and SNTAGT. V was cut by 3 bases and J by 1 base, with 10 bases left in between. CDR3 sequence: CASSEGPLSYNEQFF. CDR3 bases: TGTGCCAGCAGTGAAGGGCCCTTATCCTACAATGAGCAGTTCTTC.

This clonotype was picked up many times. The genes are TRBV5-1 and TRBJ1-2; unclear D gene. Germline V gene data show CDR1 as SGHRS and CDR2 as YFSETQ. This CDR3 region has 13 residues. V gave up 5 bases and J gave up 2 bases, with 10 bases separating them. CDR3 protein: CASRDQENYGYTF. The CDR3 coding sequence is TGCGCCAGCAGGGATCAGGAGAACTATGGCTACACCTTC.

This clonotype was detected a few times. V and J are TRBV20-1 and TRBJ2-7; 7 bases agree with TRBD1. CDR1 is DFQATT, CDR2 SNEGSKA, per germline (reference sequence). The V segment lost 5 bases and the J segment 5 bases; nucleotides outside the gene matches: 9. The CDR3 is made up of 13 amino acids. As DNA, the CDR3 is TGCAGTGCTTACGTTACAGGGGAGCACGAGCAGTACTTC. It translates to CSAYVTGEHEQYF.

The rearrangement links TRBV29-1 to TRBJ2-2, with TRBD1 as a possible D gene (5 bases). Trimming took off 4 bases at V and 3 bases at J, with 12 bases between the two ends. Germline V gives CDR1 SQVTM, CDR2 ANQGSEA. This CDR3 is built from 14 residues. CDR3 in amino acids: CSVGSRVHTGELFF. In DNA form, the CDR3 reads TGCAGCGTTGGTAGCAGGGTGCACACCGGGGAGCTGTTTTTT.

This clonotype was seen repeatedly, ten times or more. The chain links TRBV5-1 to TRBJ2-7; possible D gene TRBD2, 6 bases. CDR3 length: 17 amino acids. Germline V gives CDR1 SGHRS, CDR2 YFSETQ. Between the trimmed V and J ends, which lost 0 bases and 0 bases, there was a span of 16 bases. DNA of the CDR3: TGCGCCAGCAGCTTGGATGCAGGACTGACTAGCTCCTACGAGCAGTACTTC. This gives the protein CASSLDAGLTSSYEQYF.

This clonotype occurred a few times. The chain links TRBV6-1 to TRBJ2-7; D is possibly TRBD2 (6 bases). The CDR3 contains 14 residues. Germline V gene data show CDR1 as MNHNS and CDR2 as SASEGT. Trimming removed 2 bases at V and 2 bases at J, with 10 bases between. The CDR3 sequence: CASSEISGAYEQYF. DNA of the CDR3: TGTGCCAGCAGTGAAATTAGCGGAGCCTACGAGCAGTACTTC.